This T cell receptor beta chain was documented in a study of CD8+CD57+ T cells in acquired aplastic anemia. TCR beta VDJ and CDR3 were profiled, and genomic DNA was the template. TCRdb ran MiXCR on the reads and lists one entry per CDR3 protein. The repertoire holds 180,000 or so distinct CDR3 sequences, with less than 55% as singletons. The CDR3 runs 16 residues. Germline lookup yields CDR1 SGHRS and CDR2 YFSETQ. Trimming stripped 0 bases from V and 1 base from J, with 11 bases between. Study results and caveats: Patients and controls shared roughly 30 CD8+ CDR3 sequences, which appeared highly expressed in patients and within their immunodominant clones. Patients and healthy controls showed no significant CD8+ Simpson's diversity difference.

A remark on this clonotype: The antigen is not known.

The chain combines TRBV5-1 with TRBJ2-1, with D possibly TRBD2 on 5 matching bases. Sequenced: sorted CD4+, CD8+, or CD8+CD57+ T cells (not recorded which) from PBMCs. This TCR derives from a human donor in good health. CDR3 in DNA: TGCGCCAGCAGCTTGGCTCCGGGAATTTCCTACAATGAGCAGTTCTTC. Translated: CASSLAPGISYNEQFF.